This T cell receptor (beta chain) was obtained from a study of T-cell reconstitution after alpha-beta-depleted transplantation in children. Unmatched junction bases numbered 5, after V lost 0 bases and J lost 0 bases. Germline loops: CDR1 SGHAT, CDR2 FQNNGV. There are 17 residues in the CDR3. This clonotype was picked up a small number of times. Construction of the TCRbeta library involved unique molecular identifiers. TCRdb re-called the PCR reads with MiXCR, one entry per CDR3 protein. The table records 600,000 to 700,000 distinct CDR3 sequences, roughly 15% of them present only once. The chain links TRBV11-2 to TRBJ1-5; 7 positions match TRBD1. This sample comprised PBMCs from the stem cell graft donor, obtained from the stem cell graft. This receptor was taken from a human donor who donated a stem cell graft to a child with acute myeloid leukemia. CDR3 loop: CASSLEGTVDSNQPQHF. The CDR3 nucleotides are TGTGCCAGCAGCTTAGAGGGGACAGTTGATAGCAATCAGCCCCAGCATTTT.